This T cell receptor beta chain was recovered during a study of CD8 T cells in ankylosing spondylitis. The V end was cut by 5 bases, the J end by 5 bases, with 10 bases between. There are 13 residues in the CDR3. This clonotype came up many times. In TCRdb, the 5' RACE reads were re-called with MiXCR into one record per CDR3 protein. The sample contains over 60,000 distinct CDR3 sequences, 5.3% of which appear only once. This sequence was found in a male donor with ankylosing spondylitis or in good health (not recorded which). Input material: blood, either unsorted or a sorted T cell fraction (not recorded which). The rearrangement joins TRBV12-3 or TRBV12-4 to TRBJ1-5, with unresolved D. The CDR3 DNA sequence: TGTGCCAGCAGTCCTTCTACCTATCAGCCCCAGCATTTT. Its protein product is CASSPSTYQPQHF.